This is a list of T cell receptor beta chains from one sample in a study of OX40 agonist ivuxolimab in advanced cancers. The table came from immunoSEQ multiplex PCR; TCRdb's copy has only in-frame clones and leaves some out. The sample records about 40,000 clones, around 90% being singletons. The source material was CD4+ or CD8+ T cells sorted from blood, sampled in a trial of the OX40 agonist ivuxolimab. The origin of the receptors is an adult with an advanced solid tumor such as melanoma, head and neck, liver or kidney cancer. CDR3s include the opening cysteine and the closing phenylalanine or tryptophan. Each record gives: clone size, V gene, D gene, J gene, CDR3 protein, CDR3 DNA. D genes are given only for firm matches. The size entry is marked missing in some rows and otherwise reads once, few, many or a size class.

-	TRBV4-1	-	TRBJ1-5	CASSRRDASNQPQHF	TGCGCCAGCAGCCGCCGGGATGCAAGCAATCAGCCCCAGCATTTT
-	TRBV5-4	TRBD1	TRBJ1-3	CASSLEQGAGNTIYF	TGTGCCAGCAGCTTGGAACAGGGGGCTGGAAACACCATATATTTT
-	TRBV7-9	-	TRBJ2-5	CASSFSERETQYF	TGTGCCAGCAGCTTTAGCGAGCGAGAGACCCAGTACTTC
-	TRBV11-2	-	TRBJ2-7	CASSFTAGIGSYEQYF	TGTGCCAGCAGTTTTACTGCCGGGATCGGCTCCTACGAGCAGTACTTC
-	TRBV6-1	-	TRBJ2-3	CASSELGGAGTDTQYF	TGTGCCAGCAGTGAACTGGGGGGCGCGGGCACAGATACGCAGTATTTT
-	TRBV5-4	TRBD1	TRBJ1-1	CASSWPQGTEAFF	TGTGCCAGCAGCTGGCCACAGGGGACTGAAGCTTTCTTT
few	TRBV11-2	-	TRBJ2-5	CASSSEDKNWETQYF	TGTGCCAGCAGCTCGGAGGACAAAAATTGGGAGACCCAGTACTTC
-	TRBV19	-	TRBJ2-1	CASTLGGGVYNEQFF	TGTGCCAGTACCCTTGGGGGCGGAGTTTACAATGAGCAGTTCTTC
-	TRBV10-1	TRBD1	TRBJ2-7	CASSHRDSYYEQYF	TGCGCCAGCAGCCACCGGGACAGCTACTACGAGCAGTACTTC
-	TRBV7-9	-	TRBJ2-7	CASSPLRDMGSNEQYF	TGTGCCAGCAGCCCTTTACGGGACATGGGGTCCAACGAGCAGTACTTC
-	TRBV5-1	-	TRBJ2-1	CASSLAGLPYNEQFF	TGCGCCAGCAGCTTGGCCGGACTCCCGTACAATGAGCAGTTCTTC
-	TRBV27	-	TRBJ2-1	CASSWRGGPYEQFF	TGTGCCAGCAGTTGGAGGGGGGGCCCCTATGAGCAGTTCTTC
-	TRBV28	-	TRBJ1-1	CASSLISEEAFF	TGTGCCAGCAGTTTAATCAGCGAAGAAGCTTTCTTT
-	TRBV5-4	-	TRBJ1-6	CASTTTGLNSPLHF	TGTGCCAGCACCACGACAGGACTTAATTCACCCCTCCACTTT
-	TRBV7-6	-	TRBJ1-3	CASSLNLGGNTIYF	TGTGCCAGCAGCTTGAATTTGGGTGGAAACACCATATATTTT
-	TRBV7-9	-	TRBJ1-2	CASSYITGTDYGYTF	TGTGCCAGCAGCTACATCACCGGGACGGATTATGGCTACACCTTC
-	TRBV4-1	TRBD1	TRBJ1-1	CASSQVQGARLNTEAFF	TGCGCCAGCAGCCAAGTCCAGGGGGCGCGACTGAACACTGAAGCTTTCTTT
-	TRBV9	-	TRBJ2-7	CASSVLAASYEQYF	TGTGCCAGCAGCGTCCTAGCCGCATCCTACGAGCAGTACTTC
-	TRBV6-5	-	TRBJ2-7	CASSYAGNYEQYF	TGTGCCAGCAGTTATGCGGGAAACTACGAGCAGTACTTC
-	TRBV5-1	-	TRBJ1-1	CASSPRPNTEAFF	TGCGCCAGCAGCCCTAGACCGAACACTGAAGCTTTCTTT
-	TRBV6-1	TRBD1	TRBJ2-7	CASSDPGTGTGSSYEQYF	TGTGCCAGCAGTGACCCCGGGACAGGGACGGGGTCCTCCTACGAGCAGTACTTC
-	TRBV27	TRBD2	TRBJ2-7	CASSVAGSSYEQYF	TGTGCCAGCAGTGTAGCGGGTTCTTCCTACGAGCAGTACTTC
few	TRBV27	-	TRBJ2-2	CASSLHWELTGELFF	TGTGCCAGCAGTTTACACTGGGAATTAACCGGGGAGCTGTTTTTT
-	TRBV6-1	-	TRBJ2-7	CASSEMYESYEQYF	TGTGCCAGCAGTGAAATGTATGAGTCCTACGAGCAGTACTTC
once	TRBV7-8	-	TRBJ2-5	CASSLIQETQYF	TGTGCCAGCAGCTTGATCCAAGAGACCCAGTACTTC
-	TRBV7-9	-	TRBJ2-1	CASSLGRKGFF	TGTGCCAGCAGCTTAGGGCGGAAGGGGTTCTTC
-	TRBV11-2	TRBD1	TRBJ1-6	CASSLVGKGQGYSPLHF	TGTGCCAGCAGCTTAGTTGGAAAGGGACAGGGATATTCACCCCTCCACTTT
once	TRBV6-6	-	TRBJ2-7	CASSYSAPTGSYEQYF	TGTGCCAGCAGTTACTCGGCACCCACCGGGAGCTACGAGCAGTACTTC
-	TRBV5-5	TRBD1	TRBJ1-5	CASSSGQGSNQPQHF	TGTGCCAGCAGCTCAGGACAGGGGAGCAATCAGCCCCAGCATTTT
-	TRBV4-1	TRBD2	TRBJ2-1	CASSRLAGGPPNEQFF	TGCGCCAGCAGCCGACTAGCGGGAGGGCCCCCCAATGAGCAGTTCTTC
-	TRBV18	-	TRBJ2-7	CASSRDRIPLGYEQYF	TGTGCCAGCTCACGAGACAGGATTCCTCTGGGCTACGAGCAGTACTTC
-	TRBV7-9	-	TRBJ2-5	CASTTGAGAQETQYF	TGTGCCAGCACAACAGGAGCCGGTGCGCAGGAGACCCAGTACTTC
-	TRBV4-2	TRBD2	TRBJ2-2	CASSQDVPGLVSTGELFF	TGTGCCAGCAGCCAAGACGTCCCGGGACTAGTTTCCACCGGGGAGCTGTTTTTT
-	TRBV27	-	TRBJ1-1	CASGGRGGTEAFF	TGTGCCAGCGGTGGACGGGGGGGGACTGAAGCTTTCTTT
-	TRBV5-6	-	TRBJ2-1	CASSFYNEQFF	TGTGCCAGCAGCTTTTACAATGAGCAGTTCTTC
-	TRBV19	TRBD1	TRBJ2-1	CASTPTGVYNEQFF	TGTGCCAGTACCCCGACAGGGGTCTACAATGAGCAGTTCTTC
-	TRBV6-5	-	TRBJ1-5	CASSSTRGNQPQHF	TGTGCCAGCAGCTCGACACGGGGGAATCAGCCCCAGCATTTT
-	TRBV28	TRBD1	TRBJ2-7	CASSLSTGVGEQYF	TGTGCCAGCAGTTTAAGCACAGGGGTGGGCGAGCAGTACTTC
once	TRBV4-1	TRBD1	TRBJ2-7	CASSQVDRGSYEQYF	TGCGCCAGCAGCCAAGTGGACAGGGGAAGCTACGAGCAGTACTTC
-	TRBV6-8	TRBD1	TRBJ2-7	CASSTGTDEYF	TGTGCCAGCAGCACCGGGACAGACGAGTACTTC
-	TRBV6-6	-	TRBJ1-2	CASSYGGILHGYTF	TGTGCCAGCAGTTACGGAGGGATTCTTCATGGCTACACCTTC
-	TRBV11-2	-	TRBJ2-1	CASSVQGTTYNEQFF	TGTGCCAGCAGCGTCCAGGGGACCACCTACAATGAGCAGTTCTTC
-	TRBV7-6	-	TRBJ1-1	CASSVATGAYTEAFF	TGTGCCAGCAGCGTTGCGACGGGTGCGTACACTGAAGCTTTCTTT
-	TRBV6-1	TRBD1	TRBJ2-7	CASSVGTGLSYEQYF	TGTGCCAGCAGTGTGGGGACAGGGCTGTCCTACGAGCAGTACTTC
-	TRBV4-1	TRBD1	TRBJ1-2	CASSQRDSVYGYTF	TGCGCCAGCAGCCAAAGGGACAGCGTCTATGGCTACACCTTC
-	TRBV6-1	-	TRBJ1-5	CASSEEWGLRNQPQHF	TGTGCCAGCAGTGAAGAATGGGGGTTACGCAATCAGCCCCAGCATTTT
-	TRBV4-1	-	TRBJ2-7	CASSPGGRGLTEQYF	TGCGCCAGCAGCCCCGGGGGGAGGGGGCTAACCGAGCAGTACTTC
-	TRBV5-4	-	TRBJ2-7	CASSSGTLYEQYF	TGTGCCAGCAGCTCCGGGACCCTGTACGAGCAGTACTTC
-	TRBV12-5	-	TRBJ1-1	CASGSSKVGSNTEAFF	TGTGCTAGTGGTTCCTCAAAGGTGGGCTCGAACACTGAAGCTTTCTTT
few	TRBV29-1	-	TRBJ2-7	CSGMGSTSGGAPSRYEQYF	TGCAGCGGTATGGGGTCCACCTCGGGGGGCGCCCCAAGTCGGTACGAGCAGTACTTC
-	TRBV6-5	-	TRBJ2-1	CASTGTNVPYNEQFF	TGTGCCAGCACCGGGACAAATGTACCATACAATGAGCAGTTCTTC